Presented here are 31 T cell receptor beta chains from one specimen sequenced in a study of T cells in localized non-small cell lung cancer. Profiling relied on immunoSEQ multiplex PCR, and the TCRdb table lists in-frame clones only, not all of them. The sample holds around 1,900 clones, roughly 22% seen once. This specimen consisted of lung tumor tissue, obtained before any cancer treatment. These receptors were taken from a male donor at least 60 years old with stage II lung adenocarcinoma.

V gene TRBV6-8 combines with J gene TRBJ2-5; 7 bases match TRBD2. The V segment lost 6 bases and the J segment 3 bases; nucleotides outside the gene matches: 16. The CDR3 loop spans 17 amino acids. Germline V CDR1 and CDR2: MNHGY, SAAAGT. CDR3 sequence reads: CASSPTFPELAKETQYF. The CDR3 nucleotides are TGTGCCAGCAGCCCTACCTTCCCCGAACTAGCGAAAGAGACCCAGTACTTC.

This CDR3 reads CASRDRAQPQHF. The DNA for the CDR3 is TGTGCCAGCAGGGACAGGGCCCAGCCCCAGCATTTT. The chain joins TRBV6-7 to TRBJ1-5, with 8 bases identical to TRBD1. TRBV6-7 is identified as an open reading frame with a role that is uncertain. V lost 6 bases and J lost 7; bases outside the gene matches: 2. This CDR3 is built from 12 residues.

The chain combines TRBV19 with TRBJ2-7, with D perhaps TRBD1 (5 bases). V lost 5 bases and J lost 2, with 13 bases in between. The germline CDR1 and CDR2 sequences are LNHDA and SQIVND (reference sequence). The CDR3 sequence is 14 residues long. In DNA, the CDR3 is TGTGCCAGTAGTCCGACAGCTTCCACCTACGAGCAGTACTTC. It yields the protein CASSPTASTYEQYF.

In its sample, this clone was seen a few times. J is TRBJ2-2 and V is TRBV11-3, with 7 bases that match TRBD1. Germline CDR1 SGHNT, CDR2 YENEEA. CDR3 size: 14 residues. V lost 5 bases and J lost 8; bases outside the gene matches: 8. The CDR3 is CASSPRQGSGELFF. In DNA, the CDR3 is TGTGCCAGCAGCCCGAGACAGGGCTCAGGGGAGCTGTTTTTT.

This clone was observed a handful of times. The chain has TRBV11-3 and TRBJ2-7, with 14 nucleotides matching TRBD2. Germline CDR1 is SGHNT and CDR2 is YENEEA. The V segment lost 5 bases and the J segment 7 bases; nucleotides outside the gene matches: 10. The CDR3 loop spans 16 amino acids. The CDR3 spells CASSPMGTSGSGEQYF. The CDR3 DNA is TGTGCCAGCAGCCCCATGGGGACTAGCGGGAGTGGAGAGCAGTACTTC.

CDR3 region: CASSLGEGSTYEQYF. The CDR3 nucleotides read TGTGCCAGCAGCTTAGGAGAGGGGAGTACCTACGAGCAGTACTTC. The chain employs TRBV11-3 and TRBJ2-7; D is tentatively TRBD1 or TRBD2 (5 bases each). The V and J ends lost 1 base and 2 bases respectively, with 12 bases between them. Germline lookup yields CDR1 SGHNT and CDR2 YENEEA. This CDR3 comprises 15 residues.

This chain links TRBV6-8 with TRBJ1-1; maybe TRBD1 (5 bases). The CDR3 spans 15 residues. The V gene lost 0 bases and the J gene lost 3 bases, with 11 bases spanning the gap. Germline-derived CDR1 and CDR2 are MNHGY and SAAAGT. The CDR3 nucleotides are TGTGCCAGCAGTTACTCGGCTCTGGGGGACACTGAAGCTTTCTTT. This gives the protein CASSYSALGDTEAFF.

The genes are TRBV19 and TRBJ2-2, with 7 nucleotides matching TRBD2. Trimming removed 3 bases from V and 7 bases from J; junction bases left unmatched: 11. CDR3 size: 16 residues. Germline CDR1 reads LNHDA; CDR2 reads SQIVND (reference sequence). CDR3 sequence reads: CASSIRTPGGIGELFF. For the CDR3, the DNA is TGTGCCAGTAGTATTAGGACCCCGGGGGGTATCGGGGAGCTGTTTTTT.

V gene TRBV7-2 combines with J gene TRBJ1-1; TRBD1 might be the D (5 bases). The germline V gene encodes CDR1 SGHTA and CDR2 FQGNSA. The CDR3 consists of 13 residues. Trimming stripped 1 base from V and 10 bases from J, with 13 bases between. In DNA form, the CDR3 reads TGTGCCAGCAGCTTAGTCTACGACAGTATAGCTTTCTTT. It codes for CASSLVYDSIAFF.

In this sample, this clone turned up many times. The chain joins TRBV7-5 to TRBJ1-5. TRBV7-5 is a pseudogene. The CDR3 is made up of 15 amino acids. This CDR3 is CASSLENGLYQPQHF. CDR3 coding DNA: TGTGCCAGCAGCTTGGAGAACGGGCTTTATCAGCCCCAGCATTTT.

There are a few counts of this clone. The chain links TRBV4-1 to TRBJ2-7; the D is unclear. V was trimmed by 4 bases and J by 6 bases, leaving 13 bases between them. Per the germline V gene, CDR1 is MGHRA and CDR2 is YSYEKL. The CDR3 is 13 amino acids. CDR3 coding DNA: TGCGCCAGCAGCCGCGACCCATCGGGCGAGCAGTACTTC. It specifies CASSRDPSGEQYF.

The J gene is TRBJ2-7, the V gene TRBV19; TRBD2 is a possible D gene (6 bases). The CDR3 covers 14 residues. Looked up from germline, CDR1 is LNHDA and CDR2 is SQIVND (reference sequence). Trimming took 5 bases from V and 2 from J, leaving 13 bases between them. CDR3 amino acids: CASSVRGITYEQYF. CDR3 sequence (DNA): TGTGCCAGTAGTGTACGCGGGATCACCTACGAGCAGTACTTC. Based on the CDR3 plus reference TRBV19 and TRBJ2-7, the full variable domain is DGGITQSPKYLFRKEGQNVTLSCEQNLNHDAMYWYRQDPGQGLRLIYYSQIVNDFQKGDIAEGYSVSREKKESFPLTVTSAQKNPTAFYLCASSVRGITYEQYFGPGTRLTVT.

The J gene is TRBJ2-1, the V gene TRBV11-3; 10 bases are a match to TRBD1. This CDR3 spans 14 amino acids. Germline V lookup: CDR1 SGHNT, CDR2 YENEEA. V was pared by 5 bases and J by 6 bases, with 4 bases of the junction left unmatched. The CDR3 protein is CASSPGQGTNEQFF. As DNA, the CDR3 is TGTGCCAGCAGCCCGGGACAGGGGACCAATGAGCAGTTCTTC.

The CDR3 here is CASHPQPGGYGYTF. The DNA of the CDR3 is TGTGCCAGTCATCCCCAGCCCGGGGGTTATGGCTACACCTTC. The gene calls are TRBV19 and TRBJ1-2, with a tentative D call TRBD1 (5 bases). Trimming pared 8 bases from V and 5 bases from J, leaving 18 bases between. CDR3 size: 14 residues. Germline CDR1 and CDR2: LNHDA and SQIVND (reference sequence).

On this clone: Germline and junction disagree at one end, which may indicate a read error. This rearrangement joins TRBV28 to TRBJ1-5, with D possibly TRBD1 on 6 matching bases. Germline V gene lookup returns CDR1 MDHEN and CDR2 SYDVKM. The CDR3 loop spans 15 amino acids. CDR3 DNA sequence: TGTGCCAGCACCAACCGGGACACGGGCAATCGGCCCCAGCATTTT. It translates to CASTNRDTGNRPQHF.

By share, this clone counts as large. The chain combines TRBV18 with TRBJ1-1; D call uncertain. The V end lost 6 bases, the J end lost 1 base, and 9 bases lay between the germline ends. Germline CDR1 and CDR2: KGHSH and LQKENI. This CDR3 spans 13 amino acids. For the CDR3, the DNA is TGTGCCAGCTCGCCGGCTGCGAACACTGAAGCTTTCTTT. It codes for CASSPAANTEAFF.

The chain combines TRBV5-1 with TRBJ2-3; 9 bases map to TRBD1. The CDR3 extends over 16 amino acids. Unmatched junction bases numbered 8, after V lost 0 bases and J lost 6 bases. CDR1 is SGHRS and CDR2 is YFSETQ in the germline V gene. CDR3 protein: CASSLELTGGGDTQYF. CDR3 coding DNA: TGCGCCAGCAGCTTGGAACTGACAGGGGGAGGGGATACGCAGTATTTT.

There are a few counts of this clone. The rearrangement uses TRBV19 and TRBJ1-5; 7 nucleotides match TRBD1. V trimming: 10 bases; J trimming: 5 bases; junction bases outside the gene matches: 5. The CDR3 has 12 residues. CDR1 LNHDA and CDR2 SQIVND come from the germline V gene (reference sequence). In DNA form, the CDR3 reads TGTGCCACCCGGGACAGCGATCAGCCCCAGCATTTT. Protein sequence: CATRDSDQPQHF.

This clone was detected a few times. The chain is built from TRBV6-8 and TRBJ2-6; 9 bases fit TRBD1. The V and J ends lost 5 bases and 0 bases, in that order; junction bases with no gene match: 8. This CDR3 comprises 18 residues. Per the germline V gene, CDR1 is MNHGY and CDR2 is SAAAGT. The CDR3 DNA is TGTGCCAGCAGTCGCTACAGGGGGCCCTCCTCTGGGGCCAACGTCCTGACTTTC. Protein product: CASSRYRGPSSGANVLTF.

CDR3 coding DNA: TGTGCTAGTGGTTTGGGGAGGGACACAGATACGCAGTATTTT. Translated, it gives CASGLGRDTDTQYF. The chain links TRBV12-5 to TRBJ2-3, with a tentative D call TRBD2 (6 bases). The germline V and J ends were trimmed by 1 base and 2 bases, with 7 bases remaining between them. CDR1 and CDR2 (germline): LGHNT, FRNRAP. CDR3 size: 14 residues.

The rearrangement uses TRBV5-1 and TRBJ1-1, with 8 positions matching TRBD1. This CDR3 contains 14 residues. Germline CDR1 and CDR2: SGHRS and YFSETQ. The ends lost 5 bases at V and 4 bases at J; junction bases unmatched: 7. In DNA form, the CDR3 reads TGCGCCAGCAGTAAAGACAGGGGAGGCACTGAAGCTTTCTTT. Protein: CASSKDRGGTEAFF.

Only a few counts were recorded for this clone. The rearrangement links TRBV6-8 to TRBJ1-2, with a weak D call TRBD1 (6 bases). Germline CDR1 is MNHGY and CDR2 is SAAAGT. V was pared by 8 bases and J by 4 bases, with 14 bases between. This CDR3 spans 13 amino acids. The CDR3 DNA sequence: TGTGCCAGCCGAGAACAGGGCGTCTATGGCTACACCTTC. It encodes CASREQGVYGYTF.

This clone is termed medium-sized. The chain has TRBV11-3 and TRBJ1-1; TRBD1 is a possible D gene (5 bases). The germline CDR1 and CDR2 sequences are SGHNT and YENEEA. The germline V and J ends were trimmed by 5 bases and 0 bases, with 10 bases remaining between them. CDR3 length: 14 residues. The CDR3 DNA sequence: TGTGCCAGCAGCGGAGGGGCTCTGAACACTGAAGCTTTCTTT. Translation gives CASSGGALNTEAFF.

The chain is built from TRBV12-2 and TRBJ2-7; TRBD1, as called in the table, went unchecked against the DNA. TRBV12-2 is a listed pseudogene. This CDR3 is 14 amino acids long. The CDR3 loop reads CATQKQGSSYEQYF. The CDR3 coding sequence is TGTGCCACCCAGAAACAGGGGAGCTCCTACGAGCAGTACTTC.

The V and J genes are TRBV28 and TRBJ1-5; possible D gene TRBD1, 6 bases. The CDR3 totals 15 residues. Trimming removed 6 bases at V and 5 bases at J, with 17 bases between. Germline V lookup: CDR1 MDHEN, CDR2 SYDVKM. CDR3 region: CASSPPGAGYQPQHF. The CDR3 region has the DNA TGTGCCAGCAGCCCCCCAGGGGCCGGGTATCAGCCCCAGCATTTT.

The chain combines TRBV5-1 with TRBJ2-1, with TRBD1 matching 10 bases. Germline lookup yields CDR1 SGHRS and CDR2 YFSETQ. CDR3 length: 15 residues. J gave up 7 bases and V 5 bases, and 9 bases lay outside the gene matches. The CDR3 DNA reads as TGCGCCAGCAGTTCCCGAGGGACAGGGGAAAATGAGCAGTTCTTC. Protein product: CASSSRGTGENEQFF. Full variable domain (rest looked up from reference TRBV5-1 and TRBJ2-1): KAGVTQTPRYLIKTRGQQVTLSCSPISGHRSVSWYQQTPGQGLQFLFEYFSETQRNKGNFPGRFSGRQFSNSRSEMNVSTLELGDSALYLCASSSRGTGENEQFFGPGTRLTVL.

The CDR3 loop is CASSPGYQETQYF. CDR3 nucleotide sequence: TGTGCCAGCTCACCGGGGTACCAAGAGACCCAGTACTTC. V gene TRBV18 combines with J gene TRBJ2-5; no definite D call. Trimming took off 3 bases at V and 0 bases at J, with 5 bases between the two ends. The CDR3 consists of 13 residues. Germline V lookup: CDR1 KGHSH, CDR2 LQKENI.

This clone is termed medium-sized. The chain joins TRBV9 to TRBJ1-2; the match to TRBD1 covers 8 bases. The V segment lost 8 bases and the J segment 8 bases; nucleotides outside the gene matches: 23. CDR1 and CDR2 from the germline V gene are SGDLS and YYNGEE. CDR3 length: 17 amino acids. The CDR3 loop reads CARGIAGTGGAGEGYTF. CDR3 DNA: TGTGCCAGGGGGATTGCCGGGACAGGAGGCGCCGGGGAAGGCTACACCTTC.

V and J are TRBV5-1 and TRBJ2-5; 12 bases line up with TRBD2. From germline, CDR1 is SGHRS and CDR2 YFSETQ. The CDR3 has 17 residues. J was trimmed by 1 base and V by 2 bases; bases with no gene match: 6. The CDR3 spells CASSLQTSGGTQETQYF. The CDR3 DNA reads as TGCGCCAGCAGCTTACAAACTAGCGGGGGGACCCAAGAGACCCAGTACTTC.

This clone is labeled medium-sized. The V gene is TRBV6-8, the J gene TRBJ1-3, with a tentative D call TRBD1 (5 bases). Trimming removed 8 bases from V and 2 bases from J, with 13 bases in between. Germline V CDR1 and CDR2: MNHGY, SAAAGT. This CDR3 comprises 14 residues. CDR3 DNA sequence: TGTGCCAGCGGAGTGTCGACAGCTGGAAACACCATATATTTT. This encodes CASGVSTAGNTIYF.

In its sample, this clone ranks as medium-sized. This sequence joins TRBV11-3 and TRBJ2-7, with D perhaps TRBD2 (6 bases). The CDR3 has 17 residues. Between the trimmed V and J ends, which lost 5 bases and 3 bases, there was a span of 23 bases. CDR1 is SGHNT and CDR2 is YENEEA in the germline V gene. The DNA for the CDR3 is TGTGCCAGCAGCACGGCCGCCGCCTCCGGGGAGGTCTACGAGCAGTACTTC. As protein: CASSTAAASGEVYEQYF.